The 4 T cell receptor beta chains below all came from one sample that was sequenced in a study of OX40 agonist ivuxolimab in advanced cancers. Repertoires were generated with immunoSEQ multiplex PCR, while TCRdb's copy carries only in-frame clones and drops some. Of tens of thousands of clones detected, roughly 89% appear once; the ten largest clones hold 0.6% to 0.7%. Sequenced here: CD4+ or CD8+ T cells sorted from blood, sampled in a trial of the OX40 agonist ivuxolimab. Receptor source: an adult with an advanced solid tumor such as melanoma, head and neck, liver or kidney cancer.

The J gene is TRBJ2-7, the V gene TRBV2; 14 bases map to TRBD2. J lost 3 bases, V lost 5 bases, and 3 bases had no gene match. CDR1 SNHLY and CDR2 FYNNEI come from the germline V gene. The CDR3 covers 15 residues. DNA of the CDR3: TGTGCCAGCAGTAATGGACTAGCGGGGGGCTACGAGCAGTACTTC. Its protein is CASSNGLAGGYEQYF.

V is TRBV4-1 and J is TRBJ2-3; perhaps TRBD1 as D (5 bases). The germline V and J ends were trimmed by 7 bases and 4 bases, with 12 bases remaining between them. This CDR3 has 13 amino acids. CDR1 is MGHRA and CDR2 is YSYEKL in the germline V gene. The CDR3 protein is CASNLRGADTQYF. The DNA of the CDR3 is TGCGCCAGCAACTTAAGGGGTGCAGATACGCAGTATTTT.

The CDR3 DNA is TGCGCCAGCAGCTTGGACTCCTTACAGGAAGAGCAGTACTTC. Translated, it gives CASSLDSLQEEQYF. The chain uses TRBV5-1 and TRBJ2-7; TRBD1 is a possible D gene (5 bases). Germline V lookup: CDR1 SGHRS, CDR2 YFSETQ. V was clipped by 0 bases and J by 7 bases, with 14 bases between them. The CDR3 covers 14 residues.

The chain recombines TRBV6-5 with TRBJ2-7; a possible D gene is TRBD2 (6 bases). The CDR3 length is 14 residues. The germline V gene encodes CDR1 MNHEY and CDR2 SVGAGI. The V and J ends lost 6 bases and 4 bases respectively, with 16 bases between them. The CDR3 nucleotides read TGTGCCAGCAGCTATGGAGGGACCTTTTACGAGCAGTACTTC. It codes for CASSYGGTFYEQYF.